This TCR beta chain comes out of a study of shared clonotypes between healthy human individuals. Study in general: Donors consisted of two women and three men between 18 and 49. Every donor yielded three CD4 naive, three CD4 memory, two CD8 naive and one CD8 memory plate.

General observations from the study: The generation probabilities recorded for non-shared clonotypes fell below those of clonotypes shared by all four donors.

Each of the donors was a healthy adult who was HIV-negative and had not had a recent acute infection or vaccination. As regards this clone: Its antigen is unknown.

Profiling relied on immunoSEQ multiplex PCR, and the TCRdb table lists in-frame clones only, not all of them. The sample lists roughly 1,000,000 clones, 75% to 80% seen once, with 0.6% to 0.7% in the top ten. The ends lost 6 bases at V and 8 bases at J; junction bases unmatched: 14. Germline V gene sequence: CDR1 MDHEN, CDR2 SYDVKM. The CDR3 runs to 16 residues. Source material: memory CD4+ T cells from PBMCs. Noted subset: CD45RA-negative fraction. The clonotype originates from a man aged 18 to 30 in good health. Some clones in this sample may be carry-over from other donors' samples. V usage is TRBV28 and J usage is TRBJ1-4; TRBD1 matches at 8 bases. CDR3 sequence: CASRSFSDRAHEKLFF. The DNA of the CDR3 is TGTGCCAGCAGATCTTTTTCGGACAGGGCCCACGAAAAACTGTTTTTT.